The TCR beta chain under discussion was sequenced for a study of shared T cell receptors in the human thymus. V was pared by 9 bases and J by 4 bases, with 19 bases between. Germline loops: CDR1 LNHDA, CDR2 SQIVND (reference sequence). This CDR3 has 15 residues. TCRdb keeps only in-frame clones here, not all; method: immunoSEQ multiplex PCR. The top ten clones hold about 0.011% of a sample with 550,000 to 800,000 clones, approximately 83% of them seen once. This same sample was also part of a study on human thymus T cells. That source reports: It was healthy Finnish infants having corrective surgery for congenital heart defects who were the donors. Resections obtained during corrective heart surgery supplied the thymus tissue. Thymic as well as blood repertoires seemed to favor certain V and J genes unevenly. Highly overlapping thymic repertoires in unrelated individuals were reported by related research.

The gene calls are TRBV19 and TRBJ1-5, with D perhaps matching TRBD1 (5 bases). Sequencing was carried out using thymocytes. The clonotype originates from a girl under three years old with a congenital heart defect. Written as DNA, the CDR3 is TGTGCCAGCGTAGAACGGGGGGACCTGAATCAGCCCCAGCATTTT. Its protein is CASVERGDLNQPQHF.